This is a list of T cell receptor beta chains from one sample in a study of blood T cell repertoires in COVID-19. Only in-frame clones appear in the TCRdb table, and some are missing; sequencing was by immunoSEQ multiplex PCR. The sample holds about 140,000 clones, about 87% seen once. The source material was PBMCs or T cells enriched from blood (not recorded which). Every receptor here comes from a man aged 55 to 69 who had recovered from COVID-19. Each CDR3 is given with its conserved first and last residue. A D gene is named only where the DNA matches it firmly. Not all rows give a size; the values are once, few, many and, for expanded clones, a class.

>TRBV27|TRBJ2-3|NA|NA
TGTGCCAGCAGTCCCTCGGGTCGCCAAAGGACGCAGTATTTT
CASSPSGRQRTQYF
>TRBV6-1|TRBJ1-2|once|NA
TGTGCCAGCAGTGCCGCCGGGGGGGCGCGTCTCCTGTATGGCTACACCTTC
CASSAAGGARLLYGYTF
>TRBV29-1|TRBJ1-3|NA|NA
TGCAGCGTTATCGGGGGGCAGTCTGGAAACACCATATATTTT
CSVIGGQSGNTIYF
>TRBV9|TRBJ1-6|few|NA
TGTGCCAGCAGCGCCGACGGCCGGGACACTAGGAATTCACCCCTCCACTTT
CASSADGRDTRNSPLHF
>TRBV12-2|TRBJ2-2|NA|NA
TGTGCAAGTCGCTTAGGACAGGGGAACACCGGGGAACTGTTTTTT
CASRLGQGNTGELFF
>TRBV28|TRBJ2-2|many|NA
TGTGCCAGCAGTCCCACTGACAGGAACACCGGGGAGCTGTTTTTT
CASSPTDRNTGELFF
>TRBV30|TRBJ2-5|NA|TRBD1
TGTGCCTGGAGTGTAAGGGACAGGTCCCAAGAGACCCAGTACTTC
CAWSVRDRSQETQYF
>TRBV7-8|TRBJ2-2|NA|TRBD2
TGTGCCAGCAGCTTGTTTCTAGCGGGGCTCACCGGGGAGCTGTTTTTT
CASSLFLAGLTGELFF
>TRBV27|TRBJ1-5|NA|NA
TGTGCCAGCAGAACTGTTGGGCGCAATCAGCCCCAGCATTTT
CASRTVGRNQPQHF
>TRBV10-2|TRBJ2-7|NA|NA
TGCGCCAGCAGTGGCGACTACGAGCAGTACTTC
CASSGDYEQYF
>TRBV11-2|TRBJ2-4|NA|TRBD2
TGTGCCAGCAGCGGACCACTAGCGTTTCAGTACTTC
CASSGPLAFQYF
>TRBV30|TRBJ2-7|NA|NA
TGTGCCTGGAGTGGACTAAATAGAGGAGAGCAGTACTTC
CAWSGLNRGEQYF
>TRBV2|TRBJ2-2|NA|TRBD1
TGTGCCACCCGACAGGGGGCCAGGACCGGGGAGCTGTTTTTT
CATRQGARTGELFF
>TRBV18|TRBJ1-3|once|NA
TGTGCCAGCTCCAGGACAGTTGAACAGAACACCATATATTTT
CASSRTVEQNTIYF
>TRBV28|TRBJ1-1|once|TRBD1
TGTGCCAGCAGTTCGACAGGGGTTGAAGCTTTCTTT
CASSSTGVEAFF
>TRBV20-1|TRBJ2-3|NA|NA
TGCAGTGCTAGTCTCCGAGCCGGGAGAACCGATACGCAGTATTTT
CSASLRAGRTDTQYF
>TRBV28|TRBJ1-4|NA|NA
TGTGCCAGCAGTTCTAGAGGCGAAAAACTGTTTTTT
CASSSRGEKLFF
>TRBV30|TRBJ2-1|once|TRBD2
TGTGCCCTGCGAAGAGCGGGGGGGCAGCTTGAGCAGTTCTTC
CALRRAGGQLEQFF
>TRBV5-3|TRBJ2-7|NA|NA
TGTGCCAGAAGCCCGAGTAGCTCCTACGAGCAGTACTTC
CARSPSSSYEQYF
>TRBV6-5|TRBJ2-7|NA|TRBD1
TGTGCCAGCCCAACAGGGGTCAGCTACGAGCAGTACTTC
CASPTGVSYEQYF
>TRBV27|TRBJ1-2|NA|TRBD1
TGTGCCAGCAGTCCCCATGACAGGGGAGGCTATGGCTACACCTTC
CASSPHDRGGYGYTF
>TRBV30|TRBJ2-1|NA|NA
TGTGCCTGGAGTGTCGGCCCGGGGGGCACATATGAGCAGTTCTTC
CAWSVGPGGTYEQFF
>TRBV5-4|TRBJ2-2|few|NA
TGTGCCAGCAGCGTGGGAGGTGGGGCCGGCACCGGGGAGCTGTTTTTT
CASSVGGGAGTGELFF
>TRBV5-4|TRBJ2-7|NA|TRBD2
TGTGCCAGCAGCTTCTGGCGCGGGAGTCGGGAGCAGTACTTC
CASSFWRGSREQYF
>TRBV10-3|TRBJ1-1|NA|TRBD1
TGTGCCATCAGGGGAGATCAGGGGGAAGTACGCACTGAAGCTTTCTTT
CAIRGDQGEVRTEAFF
>TRBV4-1|TRBJ2-7|NA|TRBD2
TGCGCCAGCAGCCCGTTGGGAGGGTTCAACGAGCAGTACTTC
CASSPLGGFNEQYF
>TRBV28|TRBJ2-7|NA|TRBD1
TGTGCCAGCAGTTTAGGTACAGGGGGGCAGTACTTC
CASSLGTGGQYF
>TRBV5-1|TRBJ1-6|NA|NA
TGCGCCAGCAGCGCGTCCCAGGGGTATAATTCACCCCTCCACTTT
CASSASQGYNSPLHF
>TRBV7-2|TRBJ2-1|NA|NA
TGTGCCAGCAGCTCACCTAGCGCGGCCAATGAGCAGTTCTTC
CASSSPSAANEQFF
>TRBV18|TRBJ2-1|once|NA
TGTGCCAGCTCAGCCTCTAGCCTACAGAACAATGAGCAGTTCTTC
CASSASSLQNNEQFF
>TRBV27|TRBJ2-1|NA|TRBD2
TGTGCCAGCAGCCACCCGCCCTTGCGGGAGATTGAGCAGTTCTTC
CASSHPPLREIEQFF
>TRBV19|TRBJ2-3|NA|TRBD2
TGTGCCAGTACCCCTAGCGGGGGTCCCTCCACAGATACGCAGTATTTT
CASTPSGGPSTDTQYF
>TRBV30|TRBJ2-2|NA|NA
TGTGCCTGGGGCGTGAACACCGGGGAGCTGTTTTTT
CAWGVNTGELFF
>TRBV24-1|TRBJ2-5|NA|NA
TGTGCCACCAGTTTTTCAGGGGCTGGACAAGAGACCCAGTACTTC
CATSFSGAGQETQYF
>TRBV18|TRBJ2-7|NA|TRBD1
TGTGCCAGCTCAGCCACCGGGACAGGGGACGAGCAGTACTTC
CASSATGTGDEQYF
>TRBV15|TRBJ2-7|NA|TRBD1
TGTGCCACCAGATACAGGGGGCAAGGCGAGCAGTACTTC
CATRYRGQGEQYF
>TRBV18|TRBJ1-4|NA|TRBD1
TGTGCCAGCTCACCACTACGATTATCGACCGGGACAGCAAATGAAAAACTGTTTTTT
CASSPLRLSTGTANEKLFF
>TRBV20-1|TRBJ1-2|NA|NA
TGCAGTGCTAGTATAGGGGGGGTCGGGACCTATGGCTACACCTTC
CSASIGGVGTYGYTF
>TRBV5-4|TRBJ1-2|NA|TRBD1
TGTGCCAGCAATAATCAGGGGGCGCTGAAGGGCTACACCTTC
CASNNQGALKGYTF
>TRBV10-2|TRBJ1-5|NA|NA
TGCGCCAGCAGTGAGGCGGGTCGGGGTCAGCCCCAGCATTTT
CASSEAGRGQPQHF
>TRBV14|TRBJ1-2|NA|NA
TGTGCCAGCAGCCAAGATCCAGGGATCTATGGCTACACCTTC
CASSQDPGIYGYTF
>TRBV20-1|TRBJ2-1|NA|NA
TGCAGTGCTAGCCAGGGGAATGAGCAGTTCTTC
CSASQGNEQFF
>TRBV10-2|TRBJ2-7|NA|NA
TGCGCCAGCAGTGAGCCAATTAGCCCATCATCCTACGAGCAGTACTTC
CASSEPISPSSYEQYF
>TRBV18|TRBJ2-5|NA|NA
TGTGCCAGCTCACCGCTTGCCGGGGATCTCCAAGAGACCCAGTACTTC
CASSPLAGDLQETQYF
>TRBV7-3|TRBJ2-3|NA|NA
TGTGCCAGCAGCCCGTCGTGGGGCCAAGGGGATACGCAGTATTTT
CASSPSWGQGDTQYF
>TRBV5-3|TRBJ1-5|NA|TRBD1
TGTGCCAGAAGCTTGGGCGGACAGGGTAGGGGGCCAAATCAGCCCCAGCATTTT
CARSLGGQGRGPNQPQHF
>TRBV2|TRBJ2-3|NA|NA
TGTGCCAGCAGTGAGGGCCTTCAAGTTACGCAGTATTTT
CASSEGLQVTQYF
>TRBV7-6|TRBJ2-2|NA|TRBD2
TGTGCCAGCAGCTCTACTAGCGGGGGTTGGAGCACCGGGGAGCTGTTTTTT
CASSSTSGGWSTGELFF
>TRBV7-9|TRBJ1-6|NA|NA
TGTGCCAGCAGCCTCCTTGATAATTCACCCCTCCACTTT
CASSLLDNSPLHF
>TRBV28|TRBJ2-7|NA|TRBD1
TGTGACACCCAAACGTGGCGGGACAGGGACGAGCAGTACTTC
CDTQTWRDRDEQYF
>TRBV11-2|TRBJ1-6|once|NA
TGTGCCAGCAGCGTAGGACCGGAGGGCTCCTATAATTCACCCCTCCACTTT
CASSVGPEGSYNSPLHF
>TRBV2|TRBJ2-5|NA|NA
TGTGCCAGCAGTCGGGGAGAGACCCAGTACTTC
CASSRGETQYF
>TRBV5-1|TRBJ1-3|NA|NA
TGCGCCAGCACCTGGGGGCCAGGCTCTGGAAACACCATATATTTT
CASTWGPGSGNTIYF